The clone carrying this T cell receptor (beta chain) has only one observation. Authors' data handling: Reference gene primers were amplified, and this amplification served to estimate nucleated cell counts. TCRdb's copy holds only in-frame clones and misses some; the assay was immunoSEQ multiplex PCR. V and J calls and clone size are given by that table; D and trimming were obtained from the DNA. This sample has about 24,000 clones, with 75% to 90% found just once. This specimen comes from a study of blood T cell repertoires in COVID-19. The overall study: Material from acute and convalescent COVID-19 was sourced from the United States, Italy and Spain.

The germline gives CDR1 SGHRS, CDR2 YFSETQ. The CDR3 totals 14 residues. V shed 0 bases and J shed 2 bases, with 7 bases lying between them. This TCR was recovered from a human donor in a cohort sampled during active COVID-19. The source material was peripheral blood. The chain links TRBV5-1 to TRBJ2-3; unclear D gene. Here the CDR3 DNA reads TGCGCCAGCAGCTTGGGACACCCCACAGATACGCAGTATTTT. This gives the protein CASSLGHPTDTQYF.